This TCR beta chain appears in the sequencing data of a study of T-cell reconstitution after alpha-beta-depleted transplantation in children. Study-wide results and limits: By one year post-transplant, T-cell counts and diversity largely arose from T cells that were newly produced. Reports say that about two months after transplant, the alpha-beta T cells came out of several hundred graft clones that had expanded.

Preparation of the TCRbeta library involved a method that used unique molecular identifiers. MiXCR, applied by TCRdb to the PCR reads, yields one record per CDR3 protein. The data contain under 850,000 distinct CDR3 sequences, roughly 14% of them singletons. As concerns this clonotype: The antigen is undetermined.

There are 14 residues in the CDR3. With V trimmed by 4 bases and J by 5 bases, 5 bases remained unmatched. The V gene's germline CDR1 is SGHAT and CDR2 FQNNGV. This specimen consisted of PBMCs, obtained before TCRalphabeta/CD19-depleted stem cell transplant. The chain joins TRBV11-2 to TRBJ2-7; 10 bases fit TRBD1. The receptor comes from a girl aged 2 to 9 with congenital amegakaryocytic thrombocytopenia, due to receive a stem cell transplant. The CDR3 protein is CASSSRQGAHEQYF. Written as DNA, the CDR3 is TGTGCCAGCAGCTCTAGACAGGGGGCCCACGAGCAGTACTTC.